These 17 T cell receptor beta chains were all obtained from the same sample, sequenced in a study of T cell repertoires in cytomegalovirus infection. TCRdb redid the calling of the reads with MiXCR, one entry per CDR3 protein. The profile shows 510,000 or so distinct CDR3 sequences, roughly 29% of them singletons. The sequenced sample was PBMCs. The receptor source for this set is a human donor in good health (CMV status not recorded). Some clones in this sample may be carry-over from other donors' samples.

This clonotype was seen once. This chain links TRBV7-2 with TRBJ2-3; 7 nucleotides align to TRBD2. This CDR3 is 17 amino acids long. Germline V gene data show CDR1 as SGHTA and CDR2 as FQGNSA. With 5 bases clipped from V and 1 base from J, the junction kept 12 bases outside the gene matches. The CDR3 is CASSSMAGGSGTDTQYF. Here the CDR3 DNA reads TGTGCCAGCAGCAGTATGGCAGGCGGGAGTGGCACAGATACGCAGTATTTT.

The chain combines TRBV20-1 with TRBJ2-3; D is undetermined. The CDR3 totals 14 residues. Germline V gene lookup returns CDR1 DFQATT and CDR2 SNEGSKA (reference sequence). V lost 5 bases, J lost 3 bases, and 15 bases lay in between. CDR3: CSAEFGVLTDTQYF. In DNA form, the CDR3 reads TGCAGTGCTGAGTTTGGGGTTTTAACAGATACGCAGTATTTT.

The chain uses TRBV14 and TRBJ2-1, with TRBD2 identical over 11 bases. Unmatched junction bases numbered 9, after V lost 0 bases and J lost 8 bases. The CDR3 totals 17 residues. Germline V CDR1 and CDR2: SGHDN, FVKESK. CDR3 residues: CASSQDSASGRTHEQFF. The DNA for the CDR3 is TGTGCCAGCAGCCAAGATTCGGCTAGCGGGAGGACCCATGAGCAGTTCTTC.

The chain carries TRBV11-2 and TRBJ2-1; 10 nucleotides agree with TRBD2. V lost 4 bases, J lost 9 bases, and 12 bases stayed unmatched. This CDR3 contains 16 residues. Per the germline V gene, CDR1 is SGHAT and CDR2 is FQNNGV. The CDR3 bases are TGTGCCAGCAGCTCCAACAGCGGGAGGGCCGGTGGTGAGCAGTTCTTC. This gives the protein CASSSNSGRAGGEQFF.

This clonotype was counted between two and nine times. This sequence joins TRBV28 and TRBJ1-1; 10 positions match TRBD1. V lost 4 bases, J lost 1 base, and 3 bases stayed unmatched. The germline CDR1 and CDR2 sequences are MDHEN and SYDVKM. CDR3 length: 15 amino acids. The DNA for the CDR3 is TGTGCCAGCAGTTGGACAGGGGGGGAGAACACTGAAGCTTTCTTT. Its translation is CASSWTGGENTEAFF.

The gene calls are TRBV5-1 and TRBJ1-1, with 10 bases identical to TRBD1. V dropped 2 bases and J dropped 2; count of bases not matched to a gene: 6. This CDR3 region has 16 residues. CDR1 and CDR2 (germline): SGHRS, YFSETQ. The CDR3: CASSFTGTGVNTEAFF. DNA for the CDR3: TGCGCCAGCAGCTTTACCGGGACAGGGGTTAACACTGAAGCTTTCTTT.

This clonotype showed up just a few times. The chain carries TRBV7-2 and TRBJ2-1; 8 bases line up with TRBD2. Germline V gene data show CDR1 as SGHTA and CDR2 as FQGNSA. The CDR3 covers 17 residues. V shed 5 bases, J shed 9 bases, and the junction held 18 bases outside the gene matches. The CDR3 sequence: CASSPALAGGRGAEQFF. In DNA, the CDR3 is TGTGCCAGCAGCCCTGCCCTCGCGGGAGGCCGCGGGGCTGAGCAGTTCTTC.

V and J are TRBV12-3 or TRBV12-4 and TRBJ1-5, with a possible D match to TRBD1 (5 bases). Trimming stripped 3 bases from V and 7 bases from J, with 13 bases between. The CDR3 totals 14 residues. The CDR3 sequence: CASSFRGVGQPQHF. DNA for the CDR3: TGTGCCAGCAGTTTTCGGGGGGTAGGCCAGCCCCAGCATTTT.

The genes are TRBV11-2 and TRBJ2-3; 9 positions agree with TRBD2. CDR1 and CDR2 (germline): SGHAT, FQNNGV. J gave up 8 bases and V 2 bases, and 11 bases lay outside the gene matches. This CDR3 is built from 16 residues. CDR3 nucleotides: TGTGCCAGCAGCTTAAGGTCTAGCGGGACGGTCGGTACGCAGTATTTT. Its translation is CASSLRSSGTVGTQYF.

This clonotype was observed many times. V usage is TRBV7-2 and J usage is TRBJ2-5, with D possibly TRBD1 on 5 matching bases. This CDR3 is 15 amino acids long. V was trimmed by 5 bases and J by 1 base, leaving 14 bases between them. Germline CDR1 SGHTA, CDR2 FQGNSA. CDR3 region: CASSLTTAPQETQYF. The CDR3, as DNA: TGTGCCAGCAGCCTCACGACAGCCCCCCAAGAGACCCAGTACTTC. The entire variable domain, with the rest obtained from reference TRBV7-2 and TRBJ2-5, is as follows: GAGVSQSPSNKVTEKGKDVELRCDPISGHTALYWYRQSLGQGLEFLIYFQGNSAPDKSGLPSDRFSAERTGGSVSTLTIQRTQQEDSAVYLCASSLTTAPQETQYFGPGTRLLVL.

This chain joins TRBV30 and TRBJ1-1; D may be TRBD1 (5 bases). Germline V gene data show CDR1 as GTSNPN and CDR2 as SVGIG (reference sequence). CDR3 length: 13 amino acids. V shed 3 bases and J shed 2 bases, with 10 bases lying between them. DNA of the CDR3: TGTGCCTGGAGCCAGGGAGGTAACACTGAAGCTTTCTTT. Amino acids: CAWSQGGNTEAFF.

The table lists this clonotype with many counts. The chain links TRBV27 to TRBJ2-2; TRBD2 matches at 10 bases. The CDR3 contains 14 residues. J lost 9 bases, V lost 10 bases, and 11 bases had no gene match. Per germline, CDR1 MNHEY and CDR2 SMNVEV (reference sequence). CDR3 protein: CATGIGTSVRELFF. The CDR3, as DNA: TGTGCCACCGGCATCGGGACTAGCGTCCGGGAGCTGTTTTTT.

This clonotype was recorded a few times. CDR3 loop: CASPSQGDRGHEQYV. CDR3 coding DNA: TGTGCCAGTCCATCACAAGGGGACAGGGGCCACGAGCAGTACGTC. The rearrangement uses TRBV12-3 or TRBV12-4 and TRBJ2-7, with 10 bases fitting TRBD1. J lost 5 bases, V lost 9 bases, and 13 bases had no gene match. The CDR3 runs to 15 residues.

CDR3 nucleotide sequence: TGTGCCAGCAGCCTAAACGCCTATGGACTAAACACTGAAGCTTTCTTT. Its protein is CASSLNAYGLNTEAFF. The rearrangement uses TRBV7-6 and TRBJ1-1; D unresolved. Germline V gene lookup returns CDR1 SGHVS and CDR2 FNYEAQ. V lost 5 bases, J lost 2 bases, and 18 bases lay in between. The CDR3 contains 16 residues. Filled out from reference TRBV7-6 and TRBJ1-1, the complete variable domain reads GAGVSQSPRYKVTKRGQDVALRCDPISGHVSLYWYRQALGQGPEFLTYFNYEAQQDKSGLPNDRFSAERPEGSISTLTIQRTEQRDSAMYRCASSLNAYGLNTEAFFGQGTRLTVV.

This clonotype was counted at least ten times. V usage is TRBV7-2 and J usage is TRBJ2-5, with a weak D call TRBD2 (6 bases). V lost 1 base and J 1 base, leaving 7 bases between the germline ends. The CDR3 consists of 14 residues. Germline loops: CDR1 SGHTA, CDR2 FQGNSA. CDR3 protein: CASSLVSGQETQYF. CDR3 nucleotides: TGTGCCAGCAGCTTAGTTAGCGGCCAAGAGACCCAGTACTTC.

Of note for this clonotype: Its ends do not fully match the called genes, so a read error is possible. V gene TRBV7-7 combines with J gene TRBJ2-1, with 11 nucleotides matching TRBD2. This CDR3 has 15 amino acids. Germline values: CDR1 SSHAT, CDR2 FNYEAQ (reference sequence). DNA for the CDR3: TGTGCTAGCAGCTATGGACTAGCGGGTTACAATGAGCAGTTCTTC. Translation: CASSYGLAGYNEQFF.

CDR3 residues: CSVGGRRGAGSQETQYF. The CDR3, as DNA: TGCAGCGTTGGAGGGCGTCGGGGGGCAGGGAGTCAGGAGACCCAGTACTTC. This chain links TRBV29-1 with TRBJ2-5, with D possibly matching TRBD2 (7 bases). The ends were cut back, 4 bases at V and 5 bases at J, with 26 bases in the middle. CDR1 is SQVTM and CDR2 is ANQGSEA in the germline V gene. This CDR3 comprises 17 residues.